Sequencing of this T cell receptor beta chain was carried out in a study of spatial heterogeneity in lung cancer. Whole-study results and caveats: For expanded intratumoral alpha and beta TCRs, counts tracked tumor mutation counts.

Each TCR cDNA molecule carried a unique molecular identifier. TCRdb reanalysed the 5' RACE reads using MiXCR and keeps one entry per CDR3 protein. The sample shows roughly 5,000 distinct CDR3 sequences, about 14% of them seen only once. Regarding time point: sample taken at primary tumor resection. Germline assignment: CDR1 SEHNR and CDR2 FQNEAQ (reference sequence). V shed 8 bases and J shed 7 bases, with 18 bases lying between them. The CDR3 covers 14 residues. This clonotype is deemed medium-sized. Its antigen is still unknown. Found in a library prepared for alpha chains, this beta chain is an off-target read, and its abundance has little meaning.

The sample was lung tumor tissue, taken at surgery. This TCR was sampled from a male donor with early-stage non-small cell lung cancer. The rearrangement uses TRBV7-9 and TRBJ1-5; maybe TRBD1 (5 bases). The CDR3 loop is CASGDAGRGQPQHF. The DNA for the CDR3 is TGTGCCAGCGGGGACGCCGGACGAGGACAGCCCCAGCATTTT.